This is a list of T cell receptor beta chains from one sample in a study of T cell responses to AZD1222 COVID-19 vaccine. The table came from immunoSEQ multiplex PCR; TCRdb's copy has only in-frame clones and leaves some out. The sample consists of 45,000 to 60,000 clones, 70% to 90% of them appearing once. The specimen comprised peripheral blood, sampled on day 0 of AZD1222 vaccination. The origin of the receptors is an adult in good health. Both conserved end residues are part of each CDR3.

V	J	CDR3
TRBV6-2/TRBV6-3	TRBJ2-7	CASSPGFGGRTAISYEQYF
TRBV18	TRBJ1-5	CASSPRTGGSNQPQHF
TRBV2	TRBJ2-5	CASGRQGDQETQYF
TRBV19	TRBJ1-1	CASSDHPGRSNTEAFF
TRBV9	TRBJ1-5	CASSVVTREGQPQHF
TRBV9	TRBJ1-6	CASSERQGSGSPLHF
TRBV29-1	TRBJ1-1	CSVERGLGTEAFF
TRBV4-1	TRBJ2-3	CASSQDLHRGDTQYF
TRBV4-3	TRBJ2-1	CASSQDAGSSYNEQFF
TRBV28	TRBJ1-2	CASSLMGEGYTF
TRBV5-4	TRBJ2-7	CASSPGSAGTSYEQYF
TRBV27	TRBJ2-7	CATLSEGGAHEQYF
TRBV9	TRBJ1-2	CASSIGTGSIRYTF
TRBV2	TRBJ1-2	CASSGTVTNYGYTF
TRBV5-1	TRBJ2-1	CASSLAGVGYNEQFF
TRBV28	TRBJ2-7	CASKVGSGSGEQYF
TRBV6-6	TRBJ2-1	CASSRQGQEQFF
TRBV7-2	TRBJ2-2	CASSRDAGTGELFF
TRBV7-9	TRBJ2-5	CASSFATEETQYF
TRBV18	TRBJ2-7	CASSLTSGIFEEQYF
TRBV18	TRBJ2-7	CASSPWTGGSGEQYF
TRBV21-1	TRBJ2-3	CASTSGEEPDTQYF
TRBV5-1	TRBJ2-7	CASSSNRLQQQGSVYEQYF
TRBV6-5	TRBJ2-7	CASSRQGYYEQYF
TRBV7-2	TRBJ2-3	CASSLADTQYF
TRBV6-5	TRBJ2-1	CASSYSFTSDEQFF
TRBV5-1	TRBJ1-3	CASSLMGRSGNTIYF
TRBV25-1	TRBJ1-2	CAIQTGNDYGYTF
TRBV29-1	TRBJ2-7	CSAATASGQGADEQYF
TRBV7-8	TRBJ2-7	CASGRGQTAYEQYF
TRBV7-2	TRBJ2-5	CASSSGGETQYF
TRBV4-2	TRBJ2-2	CASSQVGGRKAGELFF
TRBV28	TRBJ2-7	CASSWGSLYEQYF
TRBV7-8	TRBJ1-1	CASSLGTEAFF
TRBV4-3	TRBJ2-3	CASSQEWGFERGTDTQYF
TRBV3-1/TRBV3-2	TRBJ2-1	CASSQRGTREQFF
TRBV6-2/TRBV6-3	TRBJ2-1	CASSADGRGSANEQFF
TRBV2	TRBJ2-1	CASILSGRGYNEQFF
TRBV4-1	TRBJ2-1	CASSPMRTGIWNEQFF
TRBV6-5	TRBJ1-2	CASSYEGNRRLGGYTF
TRBV19	TRBJ1-1	CASSIFGRGLNTEAFF
TRBV10-3	TRBJ1-1	CAISEGDLNTEAFF
TRBV29-1	TRBJ1-2	CSVDRDRTNYGYTF
TRBV5-1	TRBJ2-7	CASSLVGTRIYEQYF
TRBV9	TRBJ2-3	CASSVVPTGWVDTQYF
TRBV2	TRBJ2-7	CASTRDPGLYYEQYF
TRBV28	TRBJ2-1	CASSLWTSGNNEQFF
TRBV15	TRBJ1-3	CATSRNSGNTIYF
TRBV9	TRBJ2-1	CASSGGVGQFF
TRBV25-1	TRBJ1-2	CASSESGKGNGYTF
TRBV10-3	TRBJ1-1	CAISDLAGQTNTEAFF
TRBV19	TRBJ2-5	CASSRDRGETQYF
TRBV30	TRBJ1-6	CAWRGQVNSPLHF
TRBV9	TRBJ2-1	CASSADGGNEQFF
TRBV28	TRBJ2-3	CASSWTSEDTQYF
TRBV7-2	TRBJ2-7	CASSLSTTSSYEQYF
TRBV28	TRBJ1-4	CASSPKQGWEKLFF
TRBV3-1/TRBV3-2	TRBJ2-7	CASTPWGGSYEQYF